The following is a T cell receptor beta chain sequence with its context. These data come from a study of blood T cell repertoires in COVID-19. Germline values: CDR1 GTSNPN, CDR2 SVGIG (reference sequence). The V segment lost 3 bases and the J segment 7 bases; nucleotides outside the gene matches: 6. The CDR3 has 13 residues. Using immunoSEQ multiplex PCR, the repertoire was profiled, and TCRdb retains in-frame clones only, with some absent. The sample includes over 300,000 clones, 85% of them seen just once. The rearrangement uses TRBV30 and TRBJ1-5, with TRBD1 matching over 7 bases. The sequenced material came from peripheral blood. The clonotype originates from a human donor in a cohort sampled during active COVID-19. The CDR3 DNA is TGTGCCTGGAGGGAACAGGGGAAGCAGCCCCAGCATTTT. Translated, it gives CAWREQGKQPQHF.